This TCR beta chain is drawn from a study of T cell responses to AZD1222 COVID-19 vaccine. Germline lookup yields CDR1 MDHEN and CDR2 SYDVKM. The length of the CDR3 is 13 residues. V was clipped by 5 bases and J by 0 bases, with 7 bases between them. Generated by immunoSEQ multiplex PCR, the TCRdb table keeps only in-frame clones and is missing some. The table lists about 140,000 clones, over 85% of them singletons, with over 1.5% in the top ten. This chain joins TRBV28 and TRBJ1-2; D unclear. Specimen: peripheral blood, collected on day 0 of AZD1222 vaccination. This TCR came from an adult in good health. The DNA of the CDR3 is TGTGCCAGCAGTCCCAACCCTAACTATGGCTACACCTTC. Encoded protein: CASSPNPNYGYTF.